This T cell receptor beta chain originates from a study of T cell responses to AZD1222 COVID-19 vaccine. For the study at large: Combined were second doses at about 4 or about 12 weeks. The study's findings and limits: Close to half of spike-specific TCRs reportedly recognize unmutated variant regions.

As concerns this clone: Antigen specificity is unknown.

Germline loops: CDR1 WNHNN, CDR2 SYGVQD (reference sequence). The ends were cut back, 5 bases at V and 4 bases at J, with 9 bases in the middle. The CDR3 is 13 amino acids. The method was immunoSEQ multiplex PCR; TCRdb's version includes in-frame clones alone and lacks a portion of them. Here the sample spans more than 150,000 clones, 88% being singletons. The specimen comprised peripheral blood, sampled on day 0 of AZD1222 vaccination. The V call is TRBV10-1, the J call TRBJ1-5; D is perhaps TRBD1 (6 bases). This TCR derives from an adult in good health. The CDR3 coding sequence is TGCGCCAGCAGTCCGGACAGTAATCAGCCCCAGCATTTT. Its translation: CASSPDSNQPQHF.